This T cell receptor (beta chain) is drawn from a study of blood T cell repertoires in COVID-19. Study information: Both acute and convalescent COVID-19 samples were obtained from the United States, Italy and Spain. PBMCs, B-cell-depleted T cells, or T cells were the source of the cDNA or gDNA that made up the material.

Germline CDR1 is SGHNT and CDR2 is YENEEA. V lost 0 bases to trimming and J lost 6 bases; unmatched junction nucleotides: 9. There are 18 residues in the CDR3. Per the original data handling: Reference gene primer amplification yielded estimated nucleated cell counts. Using immunoSEQ multiplex PCR, the repertoire was profiled, and TCRdb retains in-frame clones only, with some absent. D and trimming come from the DNA, and the V and J calls and clone size come from that table. The profile covers under 80,000 clones, with 86% appearing a single time and around 10% taken by the ten largest. This clone was counted once.

Source material: peripheral blood. The chain carries TRBV11-3 and TRBJ2-1; 12 nucleotides agree with TRBD2. This TCR was recovered from a human donor in a cohort sampled during active COVID-19. The CDR3 region has the DNA TGTGCCAGCAGCTTAGATTCTAACCTAGCGGGGGGGCTCAATGAGCAGTTCTTC. This translates into CASSLDSNLAGGLNEQFF.